This T cell receptor (beta chain) was sequenced in a study of cytomegalovirus exposure and HLA in healthy donors (dated by TCRdb to about 2017). Background for the entire study: An earlier analysis of roughly 500 of the donors reported approximately 280 Gb of sequence data and around 110 million unique TCR beta sequences obtained from about 180 million T cells. Roughly 300 gigabases of sequencing data and roughly 80 million unique TCR sequences made up an early release that covered roughly 670 HLA-typed donors. Of the 300 to 500 genotyped donors, approximately 81% were placed in the genetic ancestry cluster associated with self-reported Caucasian donors. The aim of the study was to test whether cataloging public T cell receptors could identify signatures of past pathogen exposure. The T cell repertoires of several hundred subjects were profiled by immunosequencing and related to cytomegalovirus serostatus. Along with the roughly 670-subject first cohort, a separate validation cohort of more than 90 different subjects was used. To predict cytomegalovirus infection status, the study brought together high-throughput TCR immunosequencing, statistical association of individual TCRs with disease status, and machine learning. In a later analysis, previously published TCR beta repertoires from more than 500 donors were re-analyzed and high-resolution HLA genotyping was added so that TCR occurrence patterns could be studied. Rather than using new phenotypic data, the later analysis identified candidate immune exposures from TCR beta sequences and from how often those sequences occurred across donors. To decide whether each TCR beta V gene segment behaved as functional or pseudogenic, an earlier analysis of fewer than 750 of the donors relied on high-throughput TCR beta sequencing. Donor age, sex, ethnicity and CMV serostatus were compiled alongside the repertoire data. A later genetic analysis took genome-wide SNP genotypes for about 65% of the 666 donors and used that subset as a discovery cohort. All discovery cohort repertoires had been generated on a single sequencing platform. Class I and class II HLA loci were covered by the typing at four-digit resolution. The number of typed donors differed by locus: about 620-640 for A, B, C, DRB1 and DQB1; 500 to 550 for DQA1; 606 for DPA1; and approximately 450 for DPB1. Because of strong linkage in the cohort, 4 to 6 DR-DQ haplotypes were treated as single units for association and clustering. Across around 400 genotyped donors of the cohort, an average of about 250,000 unique TCR beta nucleotide sequences per donor were sequenced, and roughly 18% of those sequences were non-productive. Results the study describes overall, beyond this receptor: Presence/absence analyses assumed roughly uniform sequencing depth across donors, an assumption that may not hold. A later analysis associated 16,951 TCR beta sequences with specific HLA alleles at a false discovery rate of 0.05. A cluster of highly shared sequence variants was judged likely to represent a technical artifact of the sequencing pipeline. HLA typing was unavailable for some donors at each locus, so association tests used only the typed subset. A later genetic analysis reported fewer N-insertions in productive TCRs among donors in an Asian-associated ancestry cluster than the roughly 650-donor mean. Broadly in line with IMGT annotations, most TCR beta V segments showed up in productive rearrangements about 87% or about 30% of the time in an earlier analysis of approximately 640 of the donors. The earlier analysis of nearly 600 of the donors excluded 15 to 20 rarely observed V segments, including chromosome 9 orphons, because counts were too low. A later analysis found that most CMV-associated TCR beta chains appeared HLA-restricted, with HLA associations seemingly driven largely by CMV exposure. The classifier was reported to diagnose cytomegalovirus status with high specificity and sensitivity in both the original and validation cohorts. A further reported finding was that TCR beta sequences accurately predicted the HLA-A and HLA-B alleles for most subjects in the first cohort. The cohort was sequenced for TCR beta chains only, and without alpha or paired-chain data the features that could be detected were limited. For the cohort, immune exposure information was limited to CMV serostatus. Because the 87-base-pair reads could not distinguish some IMGT-functional V segments, including TRBV6-2 and TRBV6-3, those segments were excluded. Several of the top co-occurrence clusters appeared to be linked to parvovirus B19, influenza, CMV and Epstein-Barr virus, according to a later analysis. Correlated functional status among segregating V segments might be attributable to linkage disequilibrium, but an unknown experimental factor could not be ruled out. In a later analysis, TCR association rates were found to vary across HLA loci, with the most associated TCRs seen for DRB1 alleles and the fewest for HLA-C alleles. A later genetic analysis associated a missense DCLRE1C variant with V-gene and J-gene trimming of TCR beta chains, and an independent cohort replicated the association. A later analysis found that HLA-associated TCR beta chains were more clonally expanded and had lower generation probabilities than equally common non-associated chains. Assigning TCR associations to individual alleles was difficult when HLA alleles, especially DR and DQ, strongly co-occurred. The authors suggested that the approach could potentially be extended to other disease states and immunological phenotypes. In vitro tests confirmed that a few of the cytomegalovirus-associated TCR beta chains recognize cytomegalovirus antigens. Most TCR sequences were observed very rarely across donors, whereas some public TCRs were present in many individuals. The study listed around 160 TCR beta chains as associated with cytomegalovirus.

In regard to this clone: Which antigen it targets is not known. Qualities for individual bases were not recorded, and no much larger clone is one base off.

The cohort consisted of more than 650 healthy bone marrow donors. At the time of sampling, every cohort member was nominally healthy, though immune exposures that went unrecorded were likely present. The donor tested CMV seronegative and was one of the 352 seronegative cohort members. A peripheral blood sample was collected from each donor, and TCR beta sequencing was performed on peripheral blood mononuclear cells. Genomic DNA extraction from the blood cell samples was performed with the Qiagen DNeasy Blood Extraction Kit. V and J are trimmed by 4 bases and 4 bases, and the gene matches miss 4 bases of the junction. From the cysteine up to the phenylalanine, the CDR3 has a length of 15 residues. Only CDR3 DNA remains: 45 bases, in frame from the first base. The germline V gene encodes CDR1 SGHVS and CDR2 FQNEAQ. The library was built by means of the immunoSEQ multiplex PCR assay. For the multiplex PCR, a mixture combining 60 forward primers for TCR Vbeta segments and 13 reverse primers for TCR Jbeta segments was used. A multiplex PCR assay on genomic DNA amplified the CDR3 region of rearranged TCR beta genes. Amplified TCR beta libraries were sequenced as 87-base-pair reads on the Illumina HiSeq System. Per the original workflow: In a later analysis, tens of millions of unique TCR beta chains were counted across the 650 to 750 repertoires, and about 10 million of these chains were shared by at least two donors. Raw reads were error-corrected and collapsed into unique sequences with a nearest-neighbor algorithm that merged closely related sequences to remove PCR and sequencing errors. Alignment of CDR3 sequences to IMGT reference sequences was used to assign V, D and J gene segments. For a sequence to be retained, a match of at least six nucleotides to both a V gene segment and a J gene segment was required. Rearrangements were called productive when the CDR3 lacked stop codons and stayed in frame with V and J; all others were non-productive. CDR3 was defined by IMGT convention, running from the second conserved V-encoded cysteine to the conserved J-encoded phenylalanine. Sequences without an unambiguous match to a single V gene segment were excluded from the earlier analysis of about 600 of the donors. An earlier analysis of 587 of the donors classified V segments as functional when productive rearrangements were above 56.7% and as segregating when the standard deviation between donors was above 5%. A statistical classification framework was built for diagnosing cytomegalovirus status from the catalog of TCR beta chain sequences. A later analysis assigned V and J genes by comparing TCR nucleotide sequences with IMGT/GENE-DB human TR gene sequences. In a later analysis, CDR3 sequences and most-parsimonious VDJ recombination scenarios were assigned using the TCRdist pipeline. In a later analysis, every TCR beta chain was defined by the combination of its CDR3 amino acid sequence and its V-gene family, and reads without a unique V-gene family were dropped. A later analysis removed several hundred highly shared, low-generation-probability nucleotide sequences to deal with suspected cross-contamination and a sequencing artifact. In a later analysis, a clonal expansion index was calculated for each public chain from normalized within-repertoire ranks of inferred template counts. In a later analysis, generation probabilities were computed with a VDJ recombination model fitted to out-of-frame rearrangements, and the resulting probabilities were checked against IGoR. In a later analysis, TCR-TCR, TCR-HLA and TCR-CMV co-occurrence was scored with hypergeometric tests, and a repertoire-size bias correction was applied to TCR pairs. In a later analysis, false discovery rates were estimated by permuting HLA or CMV assignments 20 times. In a later analysis, co-occurring TCRs were grouped using DBSCAN, and TCRdist sequence similarity was added for clustering within HLA-allele-positive subsets. Repertoires with fewer than 30,000 or more than 120,000 public chains were left out of co-occurrence clustering, as were four to six repertoires with anomalous nucleotide sharing. Imported from immuneACCESS, the table was reduced by TCRdb to in-frame sequences with V and J called. These copies leave out some clones; in studies compared against another copy, an unresolved V gene accounts for under half, and the cause of the remainder is not known. The DNA gave D and trimming, while V, J and clone size come from that table. In this sample the table shows roughly 150,000 clones, 70% to 80% of which occur a single time. The top ten clones comprise around 14% of the sample.

This sequence uses TRBV7-8 and TRBJ2-1, and TRBD1 aligns with 10 junction nucleotides. The source material was PBMCs. This clonotype was sampled from a woman aged 40 to 49 in good health and CMV-seronegative. The CDR3 region reads CASSYDRGRYNEQFF. The DNA sequence is TGTGCCAGCAGCTACGACAGGGGGCGTTACAATGAGCAGTTCTTC.